The T cell receptor beta chain described here comes from a study of cytomegalovirus exposure and HLA in healthy donors. PCR employed 60 Vbeta and 13 Jbeta primers. Sequencing used immunoSEQ multiplex PCR; TCRdb keeps in-frame clones, though not all of them. This sample's table reports under 100,000 clones. As regards this clone: Antigen unknown.

Trimming cost V 4 bases and J 3 bases; bases outside gene matches: 6. The CDR3 runs 15 residues. Germline values: CDR1 LNHNV, CDR2 YYDKDF (reference sequence). Whole-study findings and limits: An Asian-associated ancestry cluster reportedly showed fewer N-insertions than the approximately 660-donor mean in a later analysis. Three chains tied to CMV proved CMV antigen-specific in vitro. In presence/absence analyses, roughly uniform sequencing depth across donors was assumed.

All donors participated as healthy donors of bone marrow. This receptor was obtained from a woman in her 30s in good health and CMV-seronegative. Material: PBMCs. The V call is TRBV15, the J call TRBJ2-7, with 10 bases that match TRBD1. The CDR3 nucleotides are TGTGCCACCAGCACGAGGACAGGGGGTGTCTACGAGCAGTACTTC. Protein sequence: CATSTRTGGVYEQYF.